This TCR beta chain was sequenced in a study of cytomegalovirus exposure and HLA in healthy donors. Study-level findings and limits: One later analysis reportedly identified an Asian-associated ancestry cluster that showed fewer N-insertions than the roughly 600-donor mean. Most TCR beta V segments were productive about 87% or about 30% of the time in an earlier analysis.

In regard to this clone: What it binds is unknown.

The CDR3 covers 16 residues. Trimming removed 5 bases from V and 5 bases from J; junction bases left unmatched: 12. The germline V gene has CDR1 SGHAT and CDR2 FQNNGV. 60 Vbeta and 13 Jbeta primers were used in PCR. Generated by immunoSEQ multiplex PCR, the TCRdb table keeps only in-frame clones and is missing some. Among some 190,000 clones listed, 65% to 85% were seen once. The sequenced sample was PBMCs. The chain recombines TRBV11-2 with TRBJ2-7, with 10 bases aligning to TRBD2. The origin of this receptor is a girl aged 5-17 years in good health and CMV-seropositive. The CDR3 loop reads CASSPGTGTSVDEQYF. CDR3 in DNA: TGTGCCAGCAGCCCGGGAACCGGGACTAGCGTCGACGAGCAGTACTTC.